This record concerns one TCR beta chain sequence. The antigen remains unidentified. Extraction of RNA preceded its reverse transcription into cDNA, which served as the sequencing template. Libraries were prepared by immunoSEQ multiplex PCR; TCRdb keeps only in-frame clonotypes and omits some of them. The sample has 100,000 to 150,000 clones, about three fifths seen once. The treatment is: oral pan-JAK inhibitor, 5-10 mg twice daily. This specimen belongs to a study of CD8+ T cells in alopecia areata. About the study: Tofacitinib therapy lasting 6 to 18 months was followed by 6 months off drug. Study-level points and caveats: Tofacitinib significantly reduced both scalp clonality and expanded CD8+ clones among the top 100. Scalp and blood retained many expanded lesional clones during tofacitinib. When scalp samples are sequenced, resident alphabeta T cells of normal skin are also captured.

Germline V gene lookup returns CDR1 SEHNR and CDR2 FQNEAQ (reference sequence). The V segment lost 5 bases and the J segment 2 bases; nucleotides outside the gene matches: 8. The CDR3 is 16 residues long. Sequenced here: CD8+ T cells sorted from blood, sampled at week 4, from a patient treated with tofacitinib. This receptor was identified in a human donor with alopecia areata. This chain links TRBV7-9 with TRBJ2-5; TRBD1 matches 10 bases. CDR3 residues: CASSVVRDRGQETQYF. The DNA for the CDR3 is TGTGCCAGCAGCGTCGTCCGGGACAGGGGTCAAGAGACCCAGTACTTC.